These 26 T cell receptor beta chains came from one sample sequenced in a study of T cell changes during pregnancy in multiple sclerosis. Assay used: immunoSEQ multiplex PCR; TCRdb lists only in-frame clones, some missing. The sample has some 52,000 clones, 90% to 95% seen once. The material sequenced was CD4+ T cells from peripheral blood mononuclear cells, taken before pregnancy. Receptors were obtained from a female donor with multiple sclerosis, enrolled in a pregnancy study.

This chain joins TRBV6-4 and TRBJ2-7; D is uncertain. The CDR3 covers 14 residues. V was cut by 1 base and J by 2 bases, with 9 bases left in between. CDR1 and CDR2 from the germline V gene are MRHNA and SNTAGT. CDR3 loop: CASSDWLITYEQYF. CDR3 coding DNA: TGTGCCAGCAGTGACTGGCTGATAACCTACGAGCAGTACTTC.

The chain links TRBV7-7 to TRBJ2-3, with 7 bases aligning to TRBD1. V lost 5 bases to trimming and J lost 4 bases; unmatched junction nucleotides: 6. The CDR3 sequence is 14 residues long. In germline, CDR1 is SSHAT, CDR2 FNYEAQ (reference sequence). The CDR3 loop is CASSPRQGSDTQYF. CDR3 coding DNA: TGTGCCAGCAGCCCTAGACAGGGATCAGATACGCAGTATTTT. Combining the CDR3 with reference TRBV7-7 and TRBJ2-3 gives the whole variable domain GAGVSQSPRYKVTKRGQDVTLRCDPISSHATLYWYQQALGQGPEFLTYFNYEAQPDKSGLPSDRFSAERPEGSISTLTIQRTEQRDSAMYRCASSPRQGSDTQYFGPGTRLTVL.

The chain employs TRBV6-5 and TRBJ2-7; D is undetermined. CDR1 and CDR2 from the germline V gene are MNHEY and SVGAGI. Trimming shortened V by 2 bases and J by 0 bases, and 8 bases separated the two germline ends. The CDR3 length is 14 residues. The CDR3 region has the DNA TGTGCCAGCAGTTACAGCCCATTCTCCTACGAGCAGTACTTC. Its protein product is CASSYSPFSYEQYF.

The V and J genes are TRBV11-2 and TRBJ1-2; possible D gene TRBD1, 6 bases. CDR1 is SGHAT and CDR2 is FQNNGV in the germline V gene. The length of the CDR3 is 14 residues. V shed 4 bases and J shed 3 bases, with 12 bases lying between them. CDR3 DNA sequence: TGTGCCAGCAGCTCGATTGACAGGCACTATGGCTACACCTTC. This translates into CASSSIDRHYGYTF.

The chain is built from TRBV29-1 and TRBJ2-5; the match to TRBD1 covers 8 bases. The CDR3 sequence is 13 residues long. V was clipped by 8 bases and J by 4 bases; unmatched bases: 9. CDR1 and CDR2 from the germline V gene are SQVTM and ANQGSEA. In DNA form, the CDR3 reads TGCAGCTTAAGGACAGGGTTATCAGAGACCCAGTACTTC. Translation gives CSLRTGLSETQYF.

Of note for this clone: At one of its ends the junction is not consistent with the germline gene, which may arise from a read error. The chain is built from TRBV6-6 and TRBJ2-7, with 7 nucleotides matching TRBD2. Germline V gene sequence: CDR1 MNHNY, CDR2 SVGAGI (reference sequence). CDR3 length: 15 amino acids. The DNA for the CDR3 is TGTGCCAGCAGTTACGGAGCGGGAAGCTCCTACGAGCAGTGCTTC. Its translation is CASSYGAGSSYEQCF.

The chain has TRBV28 and TRBJ2-7, with D perhaps matching TRBD1 (8 bases). The germline V gene encodes CDR1 MDHEN and CDR2 SYDVKM. Trimming left V 6 bases short and J 7 bases short, with 22 bases between. This CDR3 contains 15 residues. The chain's CDR3 is CASSLMTGVGGEQYF. In DNA form, the CDR3 reads TGTGCCAGCAGCTTAATGACAGGGGTGGGAGGGGAGCAGTACTTC. Full variable domain (remainder filled in from reference TRBV28 and TRBJ2-7): DVKVTQSSRYLVKRTGEKVFLECVQDMDHENMFWYRQDPGLGLRLIYFSYDVKMKEKGDIPEGYSVSREKKERFSLILESASTNQTSMYLCASSLMTGVGGEQYFGPGTRLTVT.

The V and J genes are TRBV7-9 and TRBJ1-1; D ambiguous. The CDR3 consists of 13 residues. Germline lookup yields CDR1 SEHNR and CDR2 FQNEAQ (reference sequence). Between the trimmed V and J ends, which lost 4 bases and 3 bases, there was a span of 9 bases. The chain's CDR3 is CASSYDMYTEAFF. The DNA for the CDR3 is TGTGCCAGCAGCTACGACATGTACACTGAAGCTTTCTTT.

The chain couples TRBV19 to TRBJ1-5, with 8 bases fitting TRBD1. CDR1 and CDR2 from the germline V gene are LNHDA and SQIVND (reference sequence). Trimming took 3 bases from V and 8 from J; bases not matched to a gene: 9. The CDR3 totals 15 residues. The CDR3 sequence is CASSIRTGREKPQHF. CDR3 DNA: TGTGCCAGTAGTATCAGGACAGGGCGGGAGAAGCCCCAGCATTTT.

The chain has TRBV9 and TRBJ1-2; D is ambiguous. This CDR3 is 13 amino acids long. Trimming removed 3 bases at V and 8 bases at J, with 14 bases between. The germline CDR1 and CDR2 sequences are SGDLS and YYNGEE. This CDR3 is CASSALSGSGYTF. CDR3 bases: TGTGCCAGCAGCGCTCTCTCGGGGAGCGGCTACACCTTC.

The CDR3 region is CASSQGVMETQYF. Written as DNA, the CDR3 is TGCGCCAGCAGCCAGGGCGTTATGGAGACCCAGTACTTC. The J gene is TRBJ2-5, the V gene TRBV4-1; D remains unclear. Germline V gene lookup returns CDR1 MGHRA and CDR2 YSYEKL. CDR3 length equals 13 residues. V was pared by 3 bases and J by 5 bases, with 10 bases between.

The CDR3 DNA reads as TGTGCCAGTAGCTTAGGAGGGGTTAGCACAGATACGCAGTATTTT. Its protein product is CASSLGGVSTDTQYF. This chain links TRBV19 with TRBJ2-3; perhaps TRBD2 as D (6 bases). The length of the CDR3 is 15 residues. V was trimmed by 6 bases and J by 0 bases, leaving 13 bases between them. The germline CDR1 and CDR2 sequences are LNHDA and SQIVND (reference sequence).

The V gene is TRBV19, the J gene TRBJ2-1; TRBD2 might be the D (6 bases). Germline V lookup: CDR1 LNHDA, CDR2 SQIVND (reference sequence). The CDR3 is 13 amino acids. V lost 4 bases to trimming and J lost 9 bases, with 13 bases between them. This CDR3 is CASSNSGGREQFF. In DNA form, the CDR3 reads TGTGCCAGTAGTAATAGTGGAGGGCGTGAGCAGTTCTTC.

The chain couples TRBV18 to TRBJ2-2; 8 bases align to TRBD1. Germline trimming cut 4 bases from V and 6 bases from J; bases unmatched to any gene: 10. The CDR3 consists of 16 residues. Germline CDR1 and CDR2: KGHSH and LQKENI. The CDR3 is CASSLLDRAGAGELFF. The CDR3 coding sequence is TGTGCCAGCTCACTCCTGGACAGGGCGGGTGCCGGGGAGCTGTTTTTT. Together with reference TRBV18 and TRBJ2-2, the CDR3 gives the full variable domain: NAGVMQNPRHLVRRRGQEARLRCSPMKGHSHVYWYRQLPEEGLKFMVYLQKENIIDESGMPKERFSAEFPKEGPSILRIQQVVRGDSAAYFCASSLLDRAGAGELFFGEGSRLTVL.

V and J are TRBV28 and TRBJ2-7; D is unresolved. The CDR3 loop spans 14 amino acids. CDR1 MDHEN and CDR2 SYDVKM come from the germline V gene. The V gene lost 3 bases and the J gene lost 5 bases, with 14 bases spanning the gap. The CDR3 spells CASSFVAGPHEQYF. CDR3 nucleotide sequence: TGTGCCAGCAGTTTCGTCGCAGGTCCCCACGAGCAGTACTTC.

The chain employs TRBV5-6 and TRBJ2-5, with 10 bases identical to TRBD2. V was pared by 0 bases and J by 4 bases, with 9 bases of the junction left unmatched. The CDR3 is 17 residues long. CDR1 is SGHDT, CDR2 YYEEEE, per germline. CDR3 protein: CASSLVAGGAGRETQYF. CDR3 in DNA: TGTGCCAGCAGCTTGGTAGCGGGAGGTGCGGGGCGAGAGACCCAGTACTTC.

CDR3: CASSKTSATKETQYF. The CDR3 DNA is TGTGCCAGCAGCAAGACTAGCGCGACTAAAGAGACCCAGTACTTC. The chain joins TRBV7-3 to TRBJ2-5, with 8 positions matching TRBD2. This CDR3 contains 15 residues. V was pared by 5 bases and J by 3 bases, with 8 bases of the junction left unmatched. Germline CDR1 SGHTA, CDR2 FQGTGA.

The chain has TRBV2 and TRBJ1-1; 9 bases are a match to TRBD1. V was pared by 3 bases and J by 4 bases, with 3 bases of the junction left unmatched. The CDR3 loop spans 14 amino acids. The V gene's germline CDR1 is SNHLY and CDR2 FYNNEI. The CDR3 DNA sequence: TGTGCCAGCAGTGAGGTGACAGGGGGCACTGAAGCTTTCTTT. Protein: CASSEVTGGTEAFF.

The chain combines TRBV25-1 with TRBJ2-2, with TRBD2 identical over 7 bases. CDR3 length equals 16 residues. Germline V lookup: CDR1 MGHDK, CDR2 SYGVNS. V gave up 1 base and J gave up 7 bases; unmatched junction bases: 9. This CDR3 reads CASSELAGSGVGELFF. CDR3 nucleotides: TGTGCCAGCAGTGAATTGGCCGGGAGCGGGGTCGGGGAGCTGTTTTTT.

The chain joins TRBV9 to TRBJ2-7; 10 nucleotides agree with TRBD2. Germline V gene data show CDR1 as SGDLS and CDR2 as YYNGEE. The CDR3 spans 15 residues. Losses at the gene ends were 0 bases for V and 4 bases for J; bases not matched to a gene: 4. This CDR3 reads CASSVGGGLAYEQYF. As DNA, the CDR3 is TGTGCCAGCAGCGTAGGCGGGGGACTAGCGTACGAGCAGTACTTC.

This chain connects TRBV19 to TRBJ1-2, with TRBD1 matching over 11 bases. The CDR3 totals 15 residues. Germline CDR1 reads LNHDA; CDR2 reads SQIVND (reference sequence). The trim removed 7 bases at V and 7 bases at J, leaving 11 bases unmatched. The CDR3 is CASKSNTGTGGGYTF. Written as DNA, the CDR3 is TGTGCCAGTAAATCTAATACCGGGACAGGGGGTGGCTACACCTTC.

The chain has TRBV19 and TRBJ2-7; D remains ambiguous. Deletions cut 2 bases from V and 4 bases from J, with 9 bases between. The CDR3 is 13 amino acids. Germline CDR1 reads LNHDA; CDR2 reads SQIVND (reference sequence). The CDR3: CASSIKRSYEQYF. The CDR3 nucleotides read TGTGCCAGTAGTATAAAGAGGTCTTACGAGCAGTACTTC. Full variable domain (outside the CDR3, taken from reference TRBV19 and TRBJ2-7): DGGITQSPKYLFRKEGQNVTLSCEQNLNHDAMYWYRQDPGQGLRLIYYSQIVNDFQKGDIAEGYSVSREKKESFPLTVTSAQKNPTAFYLCASSIKRSYEQYFGPGTRLTVT.

This clone was counted a few times. V gene TRBV5-1 combines with J gene TRBJ1-1; D unclear. Trimming left V 4 bases short and J 2 bases short, with 12 bases between. The CDR3 is 14 amino acids. CDR1 and CDR2 from the germline V gene are SGHRS and YFSETQ. The CDR3 sequence: CASSPGRANTEAFF. As DNA, the CDR3 is TGCGCCAGCAGCCCCGGGAGGGCTAACACTGAAGCTTTCTTT.

This clone showed up just once. The J gene is TRBJ2-3, the V gene TRBV5-8; the match to TRBD1 covers 12 bases. Germline V gene lookup returns CDR1 SGHTS and CDR2 YDEGEE. The CDR3 runs 20 residues. J gave up 3 bases and V 4 bases, and 18 bases lay outside the gene matches. The CDR3 nucleotides are TGTGCCAGCAGCAAATCTCACGGGACAGGGGGCTACGCTGGGACAGATACGCAGTATTTT. Translating it yields CASSKSHGTGGYAGTDTQYF. The variable domain in full, with the rest retrieved from reference TRBV5-8 and TRBJ2-3, is EAGVTQSPTHLIKTRGQQATLRCSPISGHTSVYWYQQALGLGLQFLLWYDEGEERNRGNFPPRFSGRQFPNYSSELNVNALELEDSALYLCASSKSHGTGGYAGTDTQYFGPGTRLTVL.

The rearrangement uses TRBV7-9 and TRBJ2-7; no firm D call. This CDR3 spans 14 amino acids. V was shortened by 1 base and J by 4 bases, with 11 bases between the two germline ends. Germline V CDR1 and CDR2: SEHNR, FQNEAQ (reference sequence). The CDR3 DNA follows: TGTGCCAGCAGCTTAGGTGGAGAATGGTACGAGCAGTACTTC. Protein sequence: CASSLGGEWYEQYF.

This clone appeared a few times. The chain links TRBV7-3 to TRBJ2-5; TRBD2 matches 9 bases. CDR1 SGHTA and CDR2 FQGTGA come from the germline V gene. The CDR3 consists of 15 residues. V lost 0 bases and J lost 2; bases outside the gene matches: 1. The CDR3 region has the DNA TGTGCCAGCAGCTTAACCACTAGCGGGCAAGAGACCCAGTACTTC. Its protein is CASSLTTSGQETQYF.